Each of the 29 T cell receptor beta chains below was sequenced from the same sample in a study of T cell changes during pregnancy in multiple sclerosis. The data were produced by immunoSEQ multiplex PCR, yet TCRdb's version contains in-frame clones alone and is incomplete. This table has 65,000 to 85,000 clones, 94% appearing once. The specimen was peripheral blood, collected in the second trimester of pregnancy. The receptor source for this set is a female donor in good health, enrolled as a control in a pregnancy study.

This sequence joins TRBV28 and TRBJ2-2; 7 nucleotides match TRBD2. V lost 8 bases and J lost 4; bases outside the gene matches: 10. This CDR3 comprises 15 residues. From germline, CDR1 is MDHEN and CDR2 SYDVKM. CDR3 nucleotide sequence: TGTGCCAGCTCCACCTCCGGGAGGTCCACCGGGGAGCTGTTTTTT. It specifies CASSTSGRSTGELFF.

The J gene is TRBJ1-1, the V gene TRBV5-6; D ambiguous. This CDR3 contains 16 residues. Germline V gives CDR1 SGHDT, CDR2 YYEEEE. The V end was cut by 6 bases, the J end by 3 bases, with 21 bases between. The CDR3: CASNKSGPILYTEAFF. The CDR3 DNA reads as TGTGCCAGCAATAAATCAGGCCCAATCCTCTACACTGAAGCTTTCTTT.

The V and J genes are TRBV1 and TRBJ2-1; whether TRBD1, the table's D call, matches the DNA was not checked. TRBV1 is a pseudogene locus. The CDR3 extends over 18 amino acids. The CDR3 here is CTSSQVGLLGTPYNEQFF. The CDR3 nucleotides are TGCACCAGCAGCCAAGTCGGTCTCCTCGGGACACCCTACAATGAGCAGTTCTTC.

This clone was recorded once. This chain joins TRBV4-2 and TRBJ2-3, with TRBD2 matching 7 bases. Unmatched junction bases numbered 14, after V lost 0 bases and J lost 2 bases. Germline V gene sequence: CDR1 LGHNA, CDR2 YNFKEQ. The CDR3 has 19 amino acids. The CDR3 reads CASSQETVNTRGYTDTQYF. In DNA form, the CDR3 reads TGTGCCAGCAGCCAAGAGACCGTTAATACGCGGGGGTACACAGATACGCAGTATTTT.

The V and J genes are TRBV27 and TRBJ2-7; a weak D match, TRBD1 (7 bases). Germline-derived CDR1 and CDR2 are MNHEY and SMNVEV (reference sequence). The V and J ends lost 2 bases and 2 bases respectively, with 16 bases between them. The CDR3 has 16 residues. CDR3 nucleotide sequence: TGTGCCAGCAGTTTAGCGGGACAGATTTCCCCCTACGAGCAGTACTTC. Its protein is CASSLAGQISPYEQYF.

The chain recombines TRBV29-1 with TRBJ1-2; perhaps TRBD1 as D (6 bases). CDR3 length: 11 residues. The V gene lost 6 bases and the J gene lost 7 bases, with 12 bases spanning the gap. Germline loops: CDR1 SQVTM, CDR2 ANQGSEA. The CDR3 bases are TGCAGCGTCCCGAGAGGGGGTGGCTACACCTTC. It codes for CSVPRGGGYTF.

The chain recombines TRBV5-8 with TRBJ2-7; the match to TRBD1 covers 8 bases. Per the germline V gene, CDR1 is SGHTS and CDR2 is YDEGEE. The CDR3 runs to 14 residues. V shed 7 bases and J 5 bases; nucleotides not matched to a gene: 11. As DNA, the CDR3 is TGTGCCAGCCACGACCAGGGGGCTAACGACGAGCAGTACTTC. Its protein product is CASHDQGANDEQYF.

The chain is built from TRBV13 and TRBJ2-3, with 14 bases lining up with TRBD2. The germline gives CDR1 PRHDT, CDR2 FYEKMQ (reference sequence). Unmatched junction bases numbered 6, after V lost 7 bases and J lost 6 bases. This CDR3 is 15 amino acids long. The CDR3 here is CASTLGLAGADTQYF. As DNA, the CDR3 is TGTGCCAGCACCCTGGGACTAGCGGGAGCCGATACGCAGTATTTT.

In this sample, this clone turned up once. This rearrangement joins TRBV5-1 to TRBJ2-5; TRBD2 agrees at 10 bases. With 1 base clipped from V and 5 bases from J, the junction kept 17 bases outside the gene matches. The CDR3 consists of 19 residues. CDR1 and CDR2 from the germline V gene are SGHRS and YFSETQ. The CDR3 nucleotides read TGCGCCAGCAGCTTGCCTTCTTCTGCTAGCGGGAGCGCCCGGGAGACCCAGTACTTC. This sequence encodes CASSLPSSASGSARETQYF.

The rearrangement links TRBV28 to TRBJ1-5; TRBD1 might be the D (5 bases). CDR1 and CDR2 (germline): MDHEN, SYDVKM. Trimming cost V 4 bases and J 7 bases, with 11 bases left between them. This CDR3 is 13 amino acids long. CDR3 protein: CASSWGREQPQHF. In DNA form, the CDR3 reads TGTGCCAGCAGTTGGGGCAGGGAACAGCCCCAGCATTTT.

The V and J genes are TRBV7-2 and TRBJ2-1, with 14 bases that match TRBD2. Trimming removed 5 bases from V and 10 bases from J; junction bases left unmatched: 4. The germline V gene has CDR1 SGHTA and CDR2 FQGNSA. The CDR3 is made up of 14 amino acids. CDR3 region: CASSRGLAGEEQFF. Written as DNA, the CDR3 is TGTGCCAGCAGCCGGGGACTAGCGGGAGAGGAGCAGTTCTTC.

The sample holds one count of this clone. CDR3 sequence reads: CASSSQGPETQYF. The CDR3 DNA reads as TGTGCCAGCAGCTCCCAGGGTCCAGAGACCCAGTACTTC. The chain combines TRBV13 with TRBJ2-5, with a weak D call TRBD1 (5 bases). Germline V gene data show CDR1 as PRHDT and CDR2 as FYEKMQ (reference sequence). The CDR3 contains 13 residues. V was clipped by 4 bases and J by 4 bases, with 10 bases between them.

This chain joins TRBV19 and TRBJ2-3, with 9 bases fitting TRBD2. The junction had 18 bases not matched to a gene; V was cut back by 4 bases and J by 4 bases. Germline CDR1 and CDR2: LNHDA and SQIVND (reference sequence). CDR3 length: 19 amino acids. CDR3 residues: CASSSTPTSGSFSADTQYF. The CDR3 coding sequence is TGTGCCAGTAGTAGTACCCCGACTAGCGGCTCTTTCAGCGCAGATACGCAGTATTTT.

This clone was recorded only once. This chain joins TRBV7-2 and TRBJ2-5; 7 bases are a match to TRBD1. With V trimmed by 3 bases and J by 1 base, 2 bases remained unmatched. This CDR3 region has 14 residues. Looked up from germline, CDR1 is SGHTA and CDR2 is FQGNSA. The CDR3 sequence: CASSFSGGQETQYF. Written as DNA, the CDR3 is TGTGCCAGCAGCTTTTCAGGGGGCCAAGAGACCCAGTACTTC.

J is TRBJ2-6 and V is TRBV5-5; D remains unclear. This CDR3 is built from 15 residues. The germline V gene has CDR1 SGHKS and CDR2 YYEKEE (reference sequence). Between the trimmed V and J ends, which lost 2 bases and 4 bases, there was a span of 10 bases. The CDR3 region has the DNA TGTGCCAGCAGCTTTACACCCGCCGGGGCCAACGTCCTGACTTTC. Its protein product is CASSFTPAGANVLTF.

The chain uses TRBV30 and TRBJ2-3; tentative D call: TRBD2 (6 bases). The CDR3 runs to 16 residues. Germline V gene lookup returns CDR1 GTSNPN and CDR2 SVGIG (reference sequence). V shed 0 bases and J shed 4 bases, with 17 bases lying between them. The CDR3 nucleotides read TGTGCCTGGAGTGTAAAGGGACTCAGACCTGCAGATACGCAGTATTTT. Translated, it gives CAWSVKGLRPADTQYF. Full variable domain (rest looked up from reference TRBV30 and TRBJ2-3): SQTIHQWPATLVQPVGSPLSLECTVEGTSNPNLYWYRQAAGRGLQLLFYSVGIGQISSEVPQNLSASRPQDRQFILSSKKLLLSDSGFYLCAWSVKGLRPADTQYFGPGTRLTVL.

The rearrangement links TRBV27 to TRBJ1-2, with a possible D match to TRBD1 (6 bases). Germline lookup yields CDR1 MNHEY and CDR2 SMNVEV (reference sequence). V lost 0 bases, J lost 8 bases, and 13 bases lay in between. The CDR3 spans 14 residues. The CDR3 DNA reads as TGTGCCAGCAGTTTATCGCAGGGGACCCGAGGCTACACCTTC. Translated, it gives CASSLSQGTRGYTF.

The chain uses TRBV7-9 and TRBJ2-7; no firm D call. There are 13 residues in the CDR3. The ends were cut back, 3 bases at V and 2 bases at J, with 8 bases in the middle. Germline loops: CDR1 SEHNR, CDR2 FQNEAQ (reference sequence). Written as DNA, the CDR3 is TGTGCCAGCAGCTTGACGGAGACCTACGAGCAGTACTTC. Amino acids: CASSLTETYEQYF.

V is TRBV28 and J is TRBJ1-5; the D is unclear. In germline, CDR1 is MDHEN, CDR2 SYDVKM. The CDR3 has 12 amino acids. Trimming pared 6 bases from V and 7 bases from J, leaving 10 bases between. CDR3 sequence (DNA): TGTGCCAGCAGCGTTGAGGAGCAGCCCCAGCATTTT. As protein: CASSVEEQPQHF.

The chain links TRBV4-1 to TRBJ2-2; possibly TRBD2 for D (6 bases). CDR3 length equals 18 residues. The V gene lost 2 bases and the J gene lost 2 bases, with 18 bases spanning the gap. The germline V gene encodes CDR1 MGHRA and CDR2 YSYEKL. The CDR3 sequence: CASSQLMGGPTNTGELFF. DNA of the CDR3: TGCGCCAGCAGCCAACTTATGGGGGGACCGACAAACACCGGGGAGCTGTTTTTT.

The chain joins TRBV6-6 to TRBJ1-1; D possibly corresponds to TRBD1 (6 bases). Trimming took off 7 bases at V and 2 bases at J, with 14 bases between the two ends. The CDR3 has 14 amino acids. Looked up from germline, CDR1 is MNHNY and CDR2 is SVGAGI (reference sequence). The DNA for the CDR3 is TGTGCCAGCACCAAACGACAGGTTAACACTGAAGCTTTCTTT. It encodes CASTKRQVNTEAFF.

CDR3 loop: CASSSGLAGQQFF. CDR3 sequence (DNA): TGTGCCAGCAGCTCGGGACTAGCGGGCCAGCAGTTCTTC. The chain combines TRBV11-3 with TRBJ2-1; 12 nucleotides align to TRBD2. The CDR3 has 13 amino acids. Germline lookup yields CDR1 SGHNT and CDR2 YENEEA. V trimming: 4 bases; J trimming: 11 bases; junction bases outside the gene matches: 3.

The V and J genes are TRBV2 and TRBJ2-7, with D maybe TRBD2 (6 bases). In germline, CDR1 is SNHLY, CDR2 FYNNEI. The V gene lost 6 bases and the J gene lost 3 bases, with 6 bases spanning the gap. The CDR3 contains 11 residues. CDR3 DNA sequence: TGTGCCAGCAGCGGGAGCTACGAGCAGTACTTC. Its protein is CASSGSYEQYF.

CDR3 sequence: CASSIPTDSSLNNEQFF. For the CDR3, the DNA is TGTGCCAGTAGTATCCCAACCGACAGCTCTTTAAACAATGAGCAGTTCTTC. The chain has TRBV19 and TRBJ2-1; tentative D call: TRBD1 (5 bases). V shed 3 bases and J shed 5 bases, with 20 bases lying between them. The germline CDR1 and CDR2 sequences are LNHDA and SQIVND (reference sequence). The length of the CDR3 is 17 residues.

J is TRBJ2-7 and V is TRBV10-2; maybe TRBD2 (5 bases). With 0 bases removed from V and 3 bases from J, the gap between germline ends came to 12 bases. Germline loops: CDR1 WSHSY, CDR2 SAAADI. CDR3 size: 15 residues. The CDR3 bases are TGCGCCAGCAGTGAGTCGCGGACTCCTAACTACGAGCAGTACTTC. It specifies CASSESRTPNYEQYF.

The rearrangement uses TRBV27 and TRBJ2-5; the match to TRBD2 covers 14 bases. CDR1 and CDR2 (germline): MNHEY, SMNVEV (reference sequence). This CDR3 is built from 16 residues. The ends lost 5 bases at V and 5 bases at J; junction bases unmatched: 7. The CDR3 loop is CASSPKTSGREETQYF. The CDR3 bases are TGTGCCAGCAGTCCAAAGACTAGCGGGAGGGAGGAGACCCAGTACTTC.

This clone was detected once. The chain is built from TRBV5-1 and TRBJ1-1; TRBD1 matches at 7 bases. Unmatched junction bases numbered 4, after V lost 1 base and J lost 1 base. The CDR3 length is 15 residues. CDR1 SGHRS and CDR2 YFSETQ come from the germline V gene. CDR3 sequence (DNA): TGCGCCAGCAGCTTGTCCGGGACAGCGAACACTGAAGCTTTCTTT. It specifies CASSLSGTANTEAFF. The complete variable domain, with remaining parts taken from reference TRBV5-1 and TRBJ1-1, reads KAGVTQTPRYLIKTRGQQVTLSCSPISGHRSVSWYQQTPGQGLQFLFEYFSETQRNKGNFPGRFSGRQFSNSRSEMNVSTLELGDSALYLCASSLSGTANTEAFFGQGTRLTVV.

The chain has TRBV9 and TRBJ2-4; no reliable D call. The CDR3 is 15 amino acids. Germline values: CDR1 SGDLS, CDR2 YYNGEE. V shed 0 bases and J shed 5 bases, with 12 bases lying between them. This CDR3 reads CASSVALSAQNIQYF. DNA of the CDR3: TGTGCCAGCAGCGTAGCTCTTTCTGCGCAAAACATTCAGTACTTC. Together with reference TRBV9 and TRBJ2-4, the CDR3 gives the full variable domain: DSGVTQTPKHLITATGQRVTLRCSPRSGDLSVYWYQQSLDQGLQFLIQYYNGEERAKGNILERFSAQQFPDLHSELNLSSLELGDSALYFCASSVALSAQNIQYFGAGTRLSVL.

This rearrangement joins TRBV5-6 to TRBJ2-5; D possibly corresponds to TRBD2 (5 bases). The V and J ends lost 2 bases and 5 bases respectively, with 13 bases between them. This CDR3 spans 14 amino acids. Germline loops: CDR1 SGHDT, CDR2 YYEEEE. The CDR3 here is CASSLGSPGETQYF. In DNA, the CDR3 is TGTGCCAGCAGCTTAGGGTCCCCGGGGGAGACCCAGTACTTC.